Listed below are T cell receptor beta chains from one sample, sequenced in a study of cytomegalovirus exposure and HLA in healthy donors. Clones were read by immunoSEQ multiplex PCR, and TCRdb kept only the in-frame ones, dropping some. The sample shows about 110,000 clones, about 80% of them seen only once. The sequenced material came from PBMCs. The receptor set was obtained from a woman in her 50s in good health and CMV-seropositive. Both conserved end residues are part of each CDR3. A D gene is named only where the DNA matches it firmly. Only part of the rows carry a size: once, few, many, or a class if the clone is expanded.

V gene	D gene	CDR3 length	clone size	J gene	CDR3 protein	CDR3 DNA
TRBV7-9	TRBD1	13	once	TRBJ2-7	CSSSPDRGYEQYF	TGTTCCAGCAGCCCTGACAGGGGCTACGAGCAGTACTTC
TRBV2	TRBD1	15	.	TRBJ2-7	CASTPRTGSPNEQYF	TGTGCCAGCACCCCTCGGACAGGGTCTCCCAACGAGCAGTACTTC
TRBV6-5	TRBD1	14	few	TRBJ1-2	CASSYSGRGQGYTF	TGTGCCAGCAGTTACTCCGGCAGGGGGCAAGGCTACACCTTC
TRBV29-1	TRBD1	16	.	TRBJ2-7	CSVEGGQGAGSYEQYF	TGCAGCGTTGAAGGGGGCCAGGGGGCGGGGTCCTACGAGCAGTACTTC
TRBV29-1	.	14	.	TRBJ1-3	CSVLGGYSGNTIYF	TGCAGCGTCTTGGGGGGATACTCTGGAAACACCATATATTTT
TRBV13	.	13	few	TRBJ2-5	CASSPGAEETQYF	TGTGCCAGCAGCCCAGGAGCGGAAGAGACCCAGTACTTC
TRBV27	TRBD2	15	.	TRBJ2-7	CASSPTSGPSYEQYF	TGTGCCAGCAGTCCGACTAGCGGACCCTCCTACGAGCAGTACTTC
TRBV27	TRBD1	14	few	TRBJ2-5	CASSSRTGQETQYF	TGTGCCAGCAGTTCCAGGACAGGGCAAGAGACCCAGTACTTC
TRBV6-1	TRBD1	13	.	TRBJ2-7	CASSRDRSYEQYF	TGTGCCAGCAGCCGGGACAGGTCCTACGAGCAGTACTTC
TRBV6-1	TRBD2	14	few	TRBJ2-7	CASSPRRGSYEQYF	TGTGCCAGCAGTCCCCGGCGGGGGTCCTACGAGCAGTACTTC
TRBV7-9	TRBD1	14	once	TRBJ1-2	CASSADRDNYGYTF	TGTGCCAGCAGTGCGGACAGGGATAACTATGGCTACACCTTC
TRBV11-1	TRBD1	14	.	TRBJ2-1	CASSPRGLGDEQFF	TGTGCCAGCAGCCCCAGGGGGCTCGGCGATGAGCAGTTCTTC
TRBV6-5	TRBD2	15	.	TRBJ2-3	CASSPASGRIDTQYF	TGTGCCAGCAGCCCAGCTAGCGGGAGAATAGATACGCAGTATTTT
TRBV15	TRBD1	15	.	TRBJ1-2	CATSTLLLRGHGYTF	TGTGCCACCAGCACCTTACTGTTGAGGGGGCATGGCTACACCTTC
TRBV27	TRBD1	15	.	TRBJ2-3	CASSVGQGLGDTQYF	TGTGCCAGCAGTGTCGGACAGGGCTTAGGAGATACGCAGTATTTT
TRBV27	TRBD1	14	once	TRBJ1-4	CASSPRQGVEKLFF	TGTGCCAGCAGTCCGCGACAGGGGGTTGAAAAACTGTTTTTT
TRBV10-2	TRBD2	17	.	TRBJ2-3	CASRGLAGEGAGDTQYF	TGCGCCAGCCGGGGACTAGCGGGAGAGGGGGCGGGAGATACGCAGTATTTT
TRBV5-5	TRBD1	15	.	TRBJ2-5	CASATLRTGQETQYF	TGTGCCAGCGCGACTCTACGGACAGGACAAGAGACCCAGTACTTC
TRBV5-1	TRBD1	15	.	TRBJ2-2	CASSSGTGVTGELFF	TGCGCCAGCAGCTCCGGGACAGGGGTCACCGGGGAGCTGTTTTTT
TRBV18	.	15	.	TRBJ2-3	CASSPRTVSTDTQYF	TGTGCCAGCTCACCACGGACAGTTAGCACAGATACGCAGTATTTT
TRBV6-1	.	14	few	TRBJ2-7	CASSGSRGWGEQYF	TGTGCCAGCAGTGGCTCCAGAGGGTGGGGCGAGCAGTACTTC
TRBV7-2	.	13	.	TRBJ1-6	CASSLEEPLPLHF	TGTGCCAGCAGCTTAGAGGAGCCATTACCCCTCCACTTT
TRBV5-8	TRBD1	16	.	TRBJ1-1	CASSTGQGRMNTEAFF	TGTGCCAGCAGCACTGGACAGGGGAGGATGAACACTGAAGCTTTCTTT
TRBV5-1	.	18	.	TRBJ2-1	CASSLATKQGTGVNEQFF	TGCGCCAGCAGCTTGGCCACCAAACAGGGGACTGGTGTGAATGAGCAGTTCTTC
TRBV7-3	TRBD2	19	few	TRBJ2-1	CASSLRGLAGGSSYNEQFF	TGTGCCAGCAGCTTAAGGGGGCTAGCGGGAGGGAGCTCCTACAATGAGCAGTTCTTC
TRBV7-2	.	15	few	TRBJ2-7	CASSLDSGFGDEQYF	TGTGCCAGCAGCTTGGATAGCGGCTTTGGGGACGAGCAGTACTTC
TRBV7-3	.	13	.	TRBJ1-1	CASSLSRSGEAFF	TGTGCCAGCAGCTTAAGTAGGTCGGGGGAAGCTTTCTTT
TRBV6-1	.	14	.	TRBJ2-7	CASSENSPTYEQYF	TGTGCCAGCAGTGAAAATAGCCCAACCTACGAGCAGTACTTC
TRBV16	TRBD1	14	.	TRBJ1-1	CASSPRTGGTEAFF	TGTGCCAGCAGCCCTCGGACAGGGGGGACTGAAGCTTTCTTT